One and the same sample provided the 17 T cell receptor beta chains below, sequenced in a study of CD8+CD57+ T cells in acquired aplastic anemia. Genomic DNA was employed as the template in profiling TCR beta VDJ and CDR3. TCRdb processed the reads anew with MiXCR; each CDR3 protein has one entry. The sample shows roughly 81,000 distinct CDR3 sequences, more than 40% of them seen only once. The source material was sorted CD4+, CD8+, or CD8+CD57+ T cells (not recorded which) from PBMCs. These receptors were taken from a human donor in good health, serving as a control.

Concerning this clonotype: A much bigger clone sits one base away, suggesting this may be a read error. The chain combines TRBV9 with TRBJ2-5, with 10 nucleotides matching TRBD2. Per germline, CDR1 SGDLS and CDR2 YYNGEE. CDR3 size: 16 residues. The CDR3 spells CASSVPTSGEQGTQYF. The CDR3 DNA reads as TGTGCCAGCAGCGTACCTACTAGCGGGGAACAAGGGACCCAGTACTTC. The variable domain in full, completed from reference TRBV9 and TRBJ2-5, reads DSGVTQTPKHLITATGQRVTLRCSPRSGDLSVYWYQQSLDQGLQFLIQYYNGEERAKGNILERFSAQQFPDLHSELNLSSLELGDSALYFCASSVPTSGEQGTQYFGPGTRLLVL.

This clonotype was detected many times. The CDR3 spells CASSQENSLNTEAFF. The CDR3 DNA reads TGCGCCAGCAGCCAAGAAAACAGCCTGAACACTGAAGCTTTCTTT. The genes are TRBV4-1 and TRBJ1-1; D is unresolved. V was clipped by 0 bases and J by 0 bases, with 8 bases between them. From germline, CDR1 is MGHRA and CDR2 YSYEKL. This CDR3 contains 15 residues.

This chain uses TRBV24-1 with TRBJ2-2; D not resolved. The germline CDR1 and CDR2 sequences are KGHDR and SFDVKD. V was cut by 4 bases and J by 9 bases, with 11 bases left in between. The CDR3 runs 13 residues. CDR3 protein: CATSEMGPRELFF. CDR3 sequence (DNA): TGTGCCACCAGTGAGATGGGCCCCAGGGAGCTGTTTTTT.

This sequence joins TRBV5-4 and TRBJ2-1, with D maybe TRBD2 (5 bases). Germline V gene sequence: CDR1 SGHNT, CDR2 YYREEE (reference sequence). The CDR3 has 15 residues. The V gene lost 4 bases and the J gene lost 6 bases, with 17 bases spanning the gap. As DNA, the CDR3 is TGTGCCAGCAGCGTGCGAGCGGAAGCTGCCAATGAGCAGTTCTTC. Translated, it gives CASSVRAEAANEQFF.

This chain joins TRBV20-1 and TRBJ2-7; TRBD2 matches at 12 bases. The CDR3 runs to 15 residues. V dropped 2 bases and J dropped 1; count of bases not matched to a gene: 3. Germline CDR1 reads DFQATT; CDR2 reads SNEGSKA (reference sequence). The CDR3 is CSARRLAGESYEQYF. CDR3 DNA: TGCAGTGCTAGACGACTAGCGGGAGAATCCTACGAGCAGTACTTC.

This rearrangement joins TRBV3-1 to TRBJ1-5; no definite D call. V shed 1 base and J shed 6 bases, with 10 bases lying between them. The CDR3 length is 14 residues. Germline assignment: CDR1 LGHDT and CDR2 YNNKEL (reference sequence). This CDR3 is CASSQVEGAQPQHF. The CDR3 DNA reads as TGTGCCAGCAGCCAAGTTGAGGGAGCTCAGCCCCAGCATTTT. The entire variable domain, with the rest obtained from reference TRBV3-1 and TRBJ1-5, is as follows: DTAVSQTPKYLVTQMGNDKSIKCEQNLGHDTMYWYKQDSKKFLKIMFSYNNKELIINETVPNRFSPKSPDKAHLNLHINSLELGDSAVYFCASSQVEGAQPQHFGDGTRLSIL.

The rearrangement uses TRBV25-1 and TRBJ2-1; D is undetermined. The CDR3 extends over 14 amino acids. V was shortened by 11 bases and J by 5 bases, with 19 bases between the two germline ends. Germline-derived CDR1 and CDR2 are MGHDK and SYGVNS. This chain's CDR3 is CAWSQSALDNEQFF. The DNA for the CDR3 is TGTGCCTGGAGTCAGTCAGCGCTGGACAATGAGCAGTTCTTC.

This clonotype was recorded many times. This chain joins TRBV25-1 and TRBJ2-3; possibly TRBD2 for D (6 bases). Germline CDR1 is MGHDK and CDR2 is SYGVNS. V was clipped by 6 bases and J by 4 bases, with 20 bases between them. CDR3 length equals 16 residues. CDR3 DNA: TGTGCCAGCAGCCCCGCGATCGGAGGGGCCGCAGATACGCAGTATTTT. The encoded protein is CASSPAIGGAADTQYF.

The rearrangement joins TRBV7-2 to TRBJ2-3; D not resolved. Per the germline V gene, CDR1 is SGHTA and CDR2 is FQGNSA. This CDR3 is built from 12 residues. V was trimmed by 1 base and J by 7 bases, leaving 6 bases between them. This CDR3 reads CASSLVLNTQYF. As DNA, the CDR3 is TGTGCCAGCAGCTTAGTCTTGAATACGCAGTATTTT.

This clonotype was observed a few times. This chain links TRBV13 with TRBJ1-4; D possibly corresponds to TRBD1 (5 bases). Germline CDR1 is PRHDT and CDR2 is FYEKMQ (reference sequence). The CDR3 is made up of 15 amino acids. V lost 2 bases and J 5 bases, leaving 12 bases between the germline ends. CDR3 sequence reads: CASSLRGTGNEKLFF. CDR3 nucleotides: TGTGCCAGCAGCTTACGGGGCACCGGGAATGAAAAACTGTTTTTT. Looking up the rest from reference TRBV13 and TRBJ1-4 gives the full variable domain: AAGVIQSPRHLIKEKRETATLKCYPIPRHDTVYWYQQGPGQDPQFLISFYEKMQSDKGSIPDRFSAQQFSDYHSELNMSSLELGDSALYFCASSLRGTGNEKLFFGSGTQLSVL.

V is TRBV10-3 and J is TRBJ1-2; the match to TRBD1 covers 9 bases. The CDR3 length is 12 residues. Germline trimming cut 7 bases from V and 6 bases from J; bases unmatched to any gene: 3. Per germline, CDR1 ENHRY and CDR2 SYGVKD. The CDR3 reads CAIKGQGNGYTF. The CDR3 DNA reads as TGTGCCATCAAGGGACAGGGAAATGGCTACACCTTC.

V usage is TRBV10-3 and J usage is TRBJ2-3; TRBD2 agrees at 11 bases. The germline V gene has CDR1 ENHRY and CDR2 SYGVKD. Unmatched junction bases numbered 6, after V lost 6 bases and J lost 1 base. CDR3 length: 16 amino acids. CDR3 amino acids: CAISAGLAGRTDTQYF. In nucleotides, the CDR3 is TGTGCCATCAGCGCAGGACTAGCGGGTCGCACAGATACGCAGTATTTT.

V and J are TRBV19 and TRBJ1-6; 7 positions match TRBD1. The CDR3 spans 14 residues. Germline loops: CDR1 LNHDA, CDR2 SQIVND (reference sequence). V lost 4 bases and J lost 7; bases outside the gene matches: 4. CDR3 sequence reads: CASSTGTANSPLHF. CDR3 nucleotide sequence: TGTGCCAGTAGTACCGGGACAGCGAATTCACCCCTCCACTTT.

The chain couples TRBV25-1 to TRBJ2-3; 8 bases align to TRBD2. The CDR3 runs to 12 residues. V gave up 6 bases and J gave up 6 bases; unmatched junction bases: 2. Germline CDR1 MGHDK, CDR2 SYGVNS. The CDR3 DNA sequence: TGTGCCAGCAGCCGCGGGAGGGATACGCAGTATTTT. It yields the protein CASSRGRDTQYF.

The sample holds many counts of this clonotype. The V call is TRBV10-2, the J call TRBJ1-1; TRBD1 aligns across 8 bases. J gave up 4 bases and V 2 bases, and 3 bases lay outside the gene matches. Germline assignment: CDR1 WSHSY and CDR2 SAAADI. This CDR3 spans 14 amino acids. CDR3 nucleotide sequence: TGCGCCAGCAGTGAGCCGGGACAGGCCACTGAAGCTTTCTTT. Translation gives CASSEPGQATEAFF.

On this clonotype itself: This may arise from a read error, as a much more abundant clone is one base away. The genes are TRBV5-1 and TRBJ2-5, with 7 nucleotides matching TRBD2. The V and J ends lost 5 bases and 3 bases, in that order; junction bases with no gene match: 10. The CDR3 length is 15 residues. Germline V lookup: CDR1 SGHRS, CDR2 YFSETQ. The CDR3 sequence is CASRRTRPVEETQYF. The CDR3 nucleotides read TGCGCCAGCAGACGGACTAGGCCTGTAGAAGAGACCCAGTACTTC.

This clonotype was counted ten times or more. The rearrangement joins TRBV7-9 to TRBJ1-1, with D possibly matching TRBD1 (5 bases). CDR3 size: 17 residues. V was clipped by 4 bases and J by 0 bases, with 18 bases between them. Germline loops: CDR1 SEHNR, CDR2 FQNEAQ (reference sequence). DNA for the CDR3: TGTGCCAGCAGCTGGGGCGGTGGGGGACCCATGAACACTGAAGCTTTCTTT. As protein: CASSWGGGGPMNTEAFF.